The clone carrying this TCR beta chain was counted a few times. The CDR3 extends over 13 amino acids. Deletions cut 4 bases from V and 9 bases from J, with 14 bases between. Germline V gene data show CDR1 as SGHRS and CDR2 as YFSETQ. The data derive from a study of identical twins. MiXCR, run by TCRdb on the 5' RACE reads, gives a single entry per CDR3 protein. Among about 490,000 distinct CDR3 sequences, 13% to 15% were seen once, and the ten largest hold nearly 0.45%. These data were also reused for a study on yellow fever vaccine responses in identical twins.

The chain employs TRBV5-1 and TRBJ2-1; TRBD1 is a possible D gene (6 bases). The sequence derives from a woman aged 18-30 years in good health. The sequenced sample was CD4+ T cells sorted from blood. The CDR3 loop reads CASSTTGKGEQFF. Here the CDR3 DNA reads TGCGCCAGCAGCACAACAGGGAAGGGTGAGCAGTTCTTC.